This entry lists 22 T cell receptor delta chains sequenced from one sample in a study of Vδ1+ human thymocytes. Sequences come from RNA converted to cDNA by reverse transcription. Multiplex PCR used pooled V-gene forward primers and a constant-region reverse primer to amplify CDR3s. TCRdb re-called clones from the multiplex PCR reads using CATT. The table records over 45,000 delta-chain clones, approximately 16% of them present only once. Their antigens remain unidentified. Findings and limits, study-wide: Thymic TRG and TRD repertoires appeared highly polyclonal.

The sequenced sample consisted of Vdelta1+ gamma-delta thymocytes from the thymus. Subset meaning: FACS-sorted CD3+ TCRalphabeta- TCRVdelta1+ TCRVdelta2- thymocytes. All receptors come from a boy under two years old who had congenital heart surgery.

The chain employs TRDV1 and TRDJ1; 9 nucleotides align to TRDD3. Per germline, CDR1 TSWWSYY and CDR2 QGS. The CDR3 runs 22 residues. V dropped 0 bases and J dropped 5; count of bases not matched to a gene: 25. CDR3 residues: CALGELRASQVLGDYAPDKLIF. As DNA, the CDR3 is TGTGCTCTTGGGGAACTCAGGGCCTCTCAAGTACTGGGGGACTACGCCCCAGATAAACTCATCTTT.

Only a few counts were recorded for this clone. The chain employs TRDV1 and TRDJ1, with unresolved D. Germline V CDR1 and CDR2: TSWWSYY, QGS. Trimming took 4 bases from V and 0 from J, leaving 15 bases between them. The CDR3 totals 16 residues. The CDR3 loop reads CALGAPGLVYTDKLIF. CDR3 nucleotide sequence: TGTGCTCTTGGGGCGCCAGGACTAGTGTACACCGATAAACTCATCTTT.

V is TRDV1 and J is TRDJ1; D not certain. The CDR3 is 19 amino acids. CDR1 is TSWWSYY, CDR2 QGS, per germline. The ends were cut back, 2 bases at V and 8 bases at J, with 30 bases in the middle. DNA of the CDR3: TGTGCTCTTGGGGAAAGATATCAATACTTCTGCCCCCACTGCCGGAAACTCATCTTT. Its translation is CALGERYQYFCPHCRKLIF.

As regards this clone: The limits of the CDR3 on the DNA are not certain, so only TCRdb's listed CDR3 is given. The V gene is TRDV3, the J gene TRDJ1; the DNA was not used to check the table's D call, TRDD3. Germline V gene data show CDR1 as TVYSNPD and CDR2 as GDNSRS (reference sequence). Counting both end residues, the CDR3 totals 14 amino acids. The CDR3 is CAFGGGYCTDKLIF.

The sample holds a few counts of this clone. The gene calls are TRDV1 and TRDJ1, with TRDD2 matching over 9 bases. Losses at the gene ends were 3 bases for V and 8 bases for J; bases not matched to a gene: 13. The CDR3 extends over 16 amino acids. Germline values: CDR1 TSWWSYY, CDR2 QGS. In nucleotides, the CDR3 is TGTGCTCTTGGGGAGCCTTCCTACTTTACTGGGCCCAAACTCATCTTT. Its translation is CALGEPSYFTGPKLIF.

This clone came up a few times. This chain uses TRDV1 with TRDJ1; 12 nucleotides agree with TRDD3. V lost 7 bases, J lost 1 base, and 7 bases stayed unmatched. CDR3 size: 16 residues. Germline assignment: CDR1 TSWWSYY and CDR2 QGS. The CDR3 nucleotides are TGTGCTCTTGCCCGAACTGGGGGATACTTCACCGATAAACTCATCTTT. Protein product: CALARTGGYFTDKLIF.

The chain recombines TRDV1 with TRDJ1; possible D gene TRDD3, 6 bases. Germline V gene lookup returns CDR1 TSWWSYY and CDR2 QGS. Deletions cut 3 bases from V and 0 bases from J, with 26 bases between. CDR3 length: 20 amino acids. CDR3 DNA sequence: TGTGCTCTTGGGGACCATGCGGCCTGGGGCCAGAGGGGCGACACCGATAAACTCATCTTT. Residues: CALGDHAAWGQRGDTDKLIF.

The V call is TRDV1, the J call TRDJ1, with D tentatively TRDD3 (6 bases). Germline V gene lookup returns CDR1 TSWWSYY and CDR2 QGS. Trimming cost V 0 bases and J 0 bases, with 32 bases left between them. The CDR3 contains 23 residues. The CDR3 DNA reads TGTGCTCTTGGGGAACTATCTTCATCCTTGGGGATCCCCCAACTTAAGTACACCGATAAACTCATCTTT. Protein: CALGELSSSLGIPQLKYTDKLIF.

This chain joins TRDV1 and TRDJ1; 9 nucleotides align to TRDD3. The CDR3 is 18 residues long. Germline trimming cut 0 bases from V and 0 bases from J; bases unmatched to any gene: 8. The germline CDR1 and CDR2 sequences are TSWWSYY and QGS. This chain's CDR3 is CALGELLGGYRYTDKLIF. The DNA of the CDR3 is TGTGCTCTTGGGGAACTTCTAGGGGGATACCGGTACACCGATAAACTCATCTTT.

This clone appeared a few times. The genes are TRDV1 and TRDJ1, with 9 bases lining up with TRDD3. Germline CDR1 TSWWSYY, CDR2 QGS. This CDR3 is 19 amino acids long. Unmatched junction bases numbered 16, after V lost 3 bases and J lost 2 bases. The CDR3 region is CALGDPRMDWGRCTDKLIF. CDR3 bases: TGTGCTCTTGGGGACCCGCGAATGGACTGGGGGAGGTGTACCGATAAACTCATCTTT.

Points on this clone: The identical CDR3 is also encoded by other nucleotide sequences in the sample. The chain couples TRDV1 to TRDJ1; the match to TRDD3 covers 7 bases. The V gene end was trimmed by 3 bases and the J gene end by 0 bases; junction bases not matched to a gene: 22. The CDR3 loop spans 21 amino acids. Germline V gene sequence: CDR1 TSWWSYY, CDR2 QGS. The chain's CDR3 is CALGDASALAGGSRHTDKLIF. In nucleotides, the CDR3 is TGTGCTCTTGGGGACGCTTCGGCCTTAGCTGGGGGGTCCAGGCACACCGATAAACTCATCTTT.

This clone showed up just a few times. This rearrangement joins TRDV1 to TRDJ1; 13 nucleotides agree with TRDD3. The length of the CDR3 is 21 residues. V lost 3 bases, J lost 5 bases, and 21 bases stayed unmatched. In germline, CDR1 is TSWWSYY, CDR2 QGS. CDR3 sequence (DNA): TGTGCTCTTGGGGAGCAATCCTTCCTACCTAAAGTACTGGGGGATACGGATAAACTCATCTTT. Translated, it gives CALGEQSFLPKVLGDTDKLIF.

The chain recombines TRAV29/DV5 with TRDJ1; D uncertain. Germline CDR1 is NSMFDY and CDR2 is ISSIKDK. The length of the CDR3 is 15 residues. The germline V and J ends were trimmed by 0 bases and 4 bases, with 16 bases remaining between them. The CDR3 bases are TGTGCAGCAAGCGCGTTAAGGGCTGTGGTCGATAAACTCATCTTT. As protein: CAASALRAVVDKLIF.

A word on this clone: The sample has other DNA sequences that encode this CDR3 too. V gene TRAV29/DV5 combines with J gene TRDJ1; 9 bases align to TRDD3. Per the germline V gene, CDR1 is NSMFDY and CDR2 is ISSIKDK. CDR3 length: 19 amino acids. CDR3 DNA sequence: TGTGCCGCAGAAGTTTCCTCGGCTGGGGGATTCGAGTACACCGATAAACTCATCTTT. Translating it yields CAAEVSSAGGFEYTDKLIF.

The chain couples TRDV1 to TRDJ1, with 7 bases identical to TRDD3. V shed 2 bases and J 1 base; nucleotides not matched to a gene: 22. This CDR3 contains 21 residues. Germline assignment: CDR1 TSWWSYY and CDR2 QGS. CDR3 amino acids: CALGESPPFLSGGWGTDKLIF. The CDR3 coding sequence is TGTGCTCTTGGGGAATCACCCCCTTTCCTCTCGGGGGGATGGGGCACCGATAAACTCATCTTT.

The rearrangement uses TRDV1 and TRDJ1, with 7 positions matching TRDD3. This CDR3 region has 18 residues. CDR1 is TSWWSYY, CDR2 QGS, per germline. Unmatched junction bases numbered 10, after V lost 0 bases and J lost 0 bases. For the CDR3, the DNA is TGTGCTCTTGGGGAACTACTGGGGATTCTCATGTACACCGATAAACTCATCTTT. This codes for CALGELLGILMYTDKLIF.

The chain carries TRDV1 and TRDJ1, with TRDD3 matching 9 bases. There are 19 residues in the CDR3. Germline-derived CDR1 and CDR2 are TSWWSYY and QGS. Trimming took 0 bases from V and 0 from J; bases not matched to a gene: 11. The CDR3 loop reads CALGELVYWGNSYTDKLIF. The CDR3, as DNA: TGTGCTCTTGGGGAACTGGTGTACTGGGGGAACTCGTACACCGATAAACTCATCTTT.

A few counts support this clone. The chain has TRDV1 and TRDJ1; 10 nucleotides match TRDD3. The ends lost 0 bases at V and 3 bases at J; junction bases unmatched: 7. The CDR3 is made up of 17 amino acids. Germline assignment: CDR1 TSWWSYY and CDR2 QGS. CDR3 amino acids: CALGELGLGDSSDKLIF. The CDR3 nucleotides are TGTGCTCTTGGGGAACTAGGGCTGGGGGATAGTTCCGATAAACTCATCTTT.

This clone was recorded only once. This sequence joins TRDV1 and TRDJ1, with TRDD2 matching over 9 bases. With V trimmed by 3 bases and J by 0 bases, 11 bases remained unmatched. The germline V gene encodes CDR1 TSWWSYY and CDR2 QGS. CDR3 size: 18 residues. CDR3 sequence (DNA): TGTGCTCTTGGGGATCGCCTTCCTACAGACCGGTACACCGATAAACTCATCTTT. It codes for CALGDRLPTDRYTDKLIF.

This clone has more than one count but fewer than ten. The chain couples TRDV1 to TRDJ1; TRDD3 aligns across 9 bases. CDR1 and CDR2 from the germline V gene are TSWWSYY and QGS. The CDR3 has 23 residues. Trimming took 1 base from V and 0 from J; bases not matched to a gene: 24. The CDR3 sequence is CALGEPPPTPGTGGRSYTDKLIF. In nucleotides, the CDR3 is TGTGCTCTTGGGGAACCCCCGCCTACCCCCGGTACTGGGGGACGGTCGTACACCGATAAACTCATCTTT.

This clone was counted between two and nine times. One junction end does not reproduce the germline sequence, and a read error may be involved. The chain links TRDV1 to TRDJ1; a possible D gene is TRDD3 (6 bases). In germline, CDR1 is TSWWSYY, CDR2 QGS. The CDR3 contains 15 residues. The chain's CDR3 is CALGSWGLYTDRLIF. The CDR3 DNA reads as TGTGCTCTTGGGTCGTGGGGGCTCTACACCGATAGACTCATCTTT.

A few counts support this clone. This sequence joins TRDV1 and TRDJ1; either TRDD2 or TRDD3 may supply D (5 bases each). Germline lookup yields CDR1 TSWWSYY and CDR2 QGS. The CDR3 contains 16 residues. Trimming left V 1 base short and J 0 bases short, with 12 bases between. The CDR3 protein is CALGERPTGYTDKLIF. The CDR3 nucleotides are TGTGCTCTTGGGGAACGGCCTACGGGATACACCGATAAACTCATCTTT.